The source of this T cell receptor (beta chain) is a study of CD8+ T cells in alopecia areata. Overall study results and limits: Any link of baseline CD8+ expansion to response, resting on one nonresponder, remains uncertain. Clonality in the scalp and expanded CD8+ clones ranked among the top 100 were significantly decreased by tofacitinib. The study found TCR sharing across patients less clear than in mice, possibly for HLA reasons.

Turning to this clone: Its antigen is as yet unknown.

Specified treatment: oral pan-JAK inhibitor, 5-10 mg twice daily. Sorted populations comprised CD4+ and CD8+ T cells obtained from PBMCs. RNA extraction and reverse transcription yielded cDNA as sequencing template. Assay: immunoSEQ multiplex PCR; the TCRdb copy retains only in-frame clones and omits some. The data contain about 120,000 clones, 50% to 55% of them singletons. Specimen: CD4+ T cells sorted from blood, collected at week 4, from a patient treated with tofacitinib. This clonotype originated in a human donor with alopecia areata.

The CDR3 DNA reads as TGTGCCAGCAGCTTGGGACAAACCCATCAGCCCCAGCATTTT. Encoded protein: CASSLGQTHQPQHF. The chain carries TRBV7-9 and TRBJ1-5; a weak D match, TRBD1 (6 bases). V lost 3 bases and J 5 bases, leaving 11 bases between the germline ends. The CDR3 runs to 14 residues. CDR1 and CDR2 (germline): SEHNR, FQNEAQ (reference sequence).